What follows are 10 T cell receptor beta chains derived from one specimen sequenced in a study of OX40 agonist ivuxolimab in advanced cancers. The repertoire was sequenced with immunoSEQ multiplex PCR; TCRdb's copy has only in-frame clones and lacks some. The sample has 50,000 to 75,000 clones; about 76% are singletons. The sequencing here drew on CD4+ or CD8+ T cells sorted from blood, taken in a trial of the OX40 agonist ivuxolimab. These receptors originate from an adult with an advanced solid tumor such as melanoma, head and neck, liver or kidney cancer.

The chain uses TRBV19 and TRBJ2-7; D is undetermined. The germline gives CDR1 LNHDA, CDR2 SQIVND (reference sequence). The V gene lost 4 bases and the J gene lost 0 bases, with 16 bases spanning the gap. CDR3 length: 16 amino acids. CDR3 protein: CASSTPLASSSYEQYF. The CDR3 DNA reads as TGTGCCAGTAGTACCCCTCTGGCCTCAAGCTCCTACGAGCAGTACTTC.

The J gene is TRBJ1-2, the V gene TRBV28; D unresolved. The CDR3 has 17 amino acids. Per the germline V gene, CDR1 is MDHEN and CDR2 is SYDVKM. With 2 bases removed from V and 5 bases from J, the gap between germline ends came to 21 bases. CDR3 in DNA: TGTGCCAGCAGTTTAGATTTCCCCCGCGCCGAATCATATGGCTACACCTTC. It specifies CASSLDFPRAESYGYTF.

J is TRBJ2-5 and V is TRBV7-3, with D perhaps matching TRBD2 (5 bases). The germline CDR1 and CDR2 sequences are SGHTA and FQGTGA. The CDR3 has 14 residues. V was cut by 3 bases and J by 5 bases, with 13 bases left in between. The CDR3 coding sequence is TGTGCCAGCAGCTTCGCTAGCACCCATGAGACCCAGTACTTC. Protein sequence: CASSFASTHETQYF.

V usage is TRBV7-9 and J usage is TRBJ2-1, with D hard to call. CDR3 size: 11 residues. Germline V gives CDR1 SEHNR, CDR2 FQNEAQ (reference sequence). The germline V and J ends were trimmed by 3 bases and 8 bases, with 5 bases remaining between them. The CDR3 loop is CASSFIDEQFF. CDR3 coding DNA: TGTGCCAGCAGCTTTATCGATGAGCAGTTCTTC.

The gene calls are TRBV6-6 and TRBJ2-7; 16 positions agree with TRBD2. CDR1 and CDR2 (germline): MNHNY, SVGAGI (reference sequence). CDR3 size: 16 residues. After removal of 7 bases from V and 12 bases from J, the junction contained 15 bases not matched to a gene. CDR3 sequence reads: CASIPGTGTSGRAVYF. The CDR3 DNA sequence: TGTGCCAGCATCCCCGGTACCGGGACTAGCGGGAGGGCGGTGTACTTC.

The chain couples TRBV7-6 to TRBJ2-5; a weak D match, TRBD2 (5 bases). This CDR3 has 15 residues. Trimming cost V 0 bases and J 11 bases, with 19 bases left between them. Germline-derived CDR1 and CDR2 are SGHVS and FNYEAQ. In nucleotides, the CDR3 is TGTGCCAGCAGCTTAGCAGGTCCGGGGTTGGGAGAGCAGTACTTC. Its protein is CASSLAGPGLGEQYF.

This chain links TRBV11-2 with TRBJ1-1, with D uncertain. The CDR3 has 11 residues. From germline, CDR1 is SGHAT and CDR2 FQNNGV. Trimming cost V 5 bases and J 2 bases, with 3 bases left between them. The CDR3 DNA sequence: TGTGCCAGCAGCCGCAACACTGAAGCTTTCTTT. Protein sequence: CASSRNTEAFF.

Only a few counts were recorded for this clone. J is TRBJ1-1 and V is TRBV29-1; D not resolved. From germline, CDR1 is SQVTM and CDR2 ANQGSEA. Trimming took off 7 bases at V and 5 bases at J, with 17 bases between the two ends. This CDR3 has 13 residues. CDR3 DNA sequence: TGCAGCGCCGAACTTCGTCAGGAGACTGAAGCTTTCTTT. It is translated as CSAELRQETEAFF.

This clone appeared a few times. The chain uses TRBV19 and TRBJ1-5; no clear D gene. V lost 3 bases and J 4 bases, leaving 10 bases between the germline ends. The germline gives CDR1 LNHDA, CDR2 SQIVND (reference sequence). CDR3 length equals 14 residues. Written as DNA, the CDR3 is TGTGCCAGTAGTATGATGAGGGATAATCAGCCCCAGCATTTT. It codes for CASSMMRDNQPQHF. Full variable domain (remainder filled in from reference TRBV19 and TRBJ1-5): DGGITQSPKYLFRKEGQNVTLSCEQNLNHDAMYWYRQDPGQGLRLIYYSQIVNDFQKGDIAEGYSVSREKKESFPLTVTSAQKNPTAFYLCASSMMRDNQPQHFGDGTRLSIL.

The gene calls are TRBV19 and TRBJ1-2, with D possibly TRBD1 on 6 matching bases. Germline V gives CDR1 LNHDA, CDR2 SQIVND (reference sequence). V was cut by 3 bases and J by 2 bases, with 16 bases left in between. This CDR3 spans 16 amino acids. The CDR3 nucleotides read TGTGCCAGTAGTATCGGGTACAGGGTGACCAACTATGGCTACACCTTC. Translating it yields CASSIGYRVTNYGYTF.